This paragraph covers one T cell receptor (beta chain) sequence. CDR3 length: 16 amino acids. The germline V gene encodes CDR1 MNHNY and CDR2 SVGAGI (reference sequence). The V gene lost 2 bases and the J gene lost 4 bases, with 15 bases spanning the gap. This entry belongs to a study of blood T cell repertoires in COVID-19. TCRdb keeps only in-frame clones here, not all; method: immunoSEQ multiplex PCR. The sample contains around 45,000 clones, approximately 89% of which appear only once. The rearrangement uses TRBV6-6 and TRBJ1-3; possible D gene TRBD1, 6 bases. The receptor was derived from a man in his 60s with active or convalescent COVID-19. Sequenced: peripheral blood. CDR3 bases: TGTGCCAGCAGTTACACTGGAGGCGGACAGGGAAACACCATATATTTT. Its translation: CASSYTGGGQGNTIYF.